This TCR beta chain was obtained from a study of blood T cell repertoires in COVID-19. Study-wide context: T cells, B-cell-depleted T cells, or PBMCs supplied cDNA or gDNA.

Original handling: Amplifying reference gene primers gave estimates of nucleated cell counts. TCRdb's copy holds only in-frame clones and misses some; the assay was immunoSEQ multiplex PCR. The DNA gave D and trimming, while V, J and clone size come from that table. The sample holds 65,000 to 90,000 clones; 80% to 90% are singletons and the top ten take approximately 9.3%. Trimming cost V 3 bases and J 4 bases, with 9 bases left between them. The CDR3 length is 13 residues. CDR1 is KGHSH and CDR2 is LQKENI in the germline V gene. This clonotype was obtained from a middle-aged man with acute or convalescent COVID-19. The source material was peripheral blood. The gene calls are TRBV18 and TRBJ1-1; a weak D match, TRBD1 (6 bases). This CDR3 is CASSPQGPTEAFF. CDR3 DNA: TGTGCCAGCTCACCGCAGGGGCCCACTGAAGCTTTCTTT. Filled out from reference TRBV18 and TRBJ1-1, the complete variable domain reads NAGVMQNPRHLVRRRGQEARLRCSPMKGHSHVYWYRQLPEEGLKFMVYLQKENIIDESGMPKERFSAEFPKEGPSILRIQQVVRGDSAAYFCASSPQGPTEAFFGQGTRLTVV.